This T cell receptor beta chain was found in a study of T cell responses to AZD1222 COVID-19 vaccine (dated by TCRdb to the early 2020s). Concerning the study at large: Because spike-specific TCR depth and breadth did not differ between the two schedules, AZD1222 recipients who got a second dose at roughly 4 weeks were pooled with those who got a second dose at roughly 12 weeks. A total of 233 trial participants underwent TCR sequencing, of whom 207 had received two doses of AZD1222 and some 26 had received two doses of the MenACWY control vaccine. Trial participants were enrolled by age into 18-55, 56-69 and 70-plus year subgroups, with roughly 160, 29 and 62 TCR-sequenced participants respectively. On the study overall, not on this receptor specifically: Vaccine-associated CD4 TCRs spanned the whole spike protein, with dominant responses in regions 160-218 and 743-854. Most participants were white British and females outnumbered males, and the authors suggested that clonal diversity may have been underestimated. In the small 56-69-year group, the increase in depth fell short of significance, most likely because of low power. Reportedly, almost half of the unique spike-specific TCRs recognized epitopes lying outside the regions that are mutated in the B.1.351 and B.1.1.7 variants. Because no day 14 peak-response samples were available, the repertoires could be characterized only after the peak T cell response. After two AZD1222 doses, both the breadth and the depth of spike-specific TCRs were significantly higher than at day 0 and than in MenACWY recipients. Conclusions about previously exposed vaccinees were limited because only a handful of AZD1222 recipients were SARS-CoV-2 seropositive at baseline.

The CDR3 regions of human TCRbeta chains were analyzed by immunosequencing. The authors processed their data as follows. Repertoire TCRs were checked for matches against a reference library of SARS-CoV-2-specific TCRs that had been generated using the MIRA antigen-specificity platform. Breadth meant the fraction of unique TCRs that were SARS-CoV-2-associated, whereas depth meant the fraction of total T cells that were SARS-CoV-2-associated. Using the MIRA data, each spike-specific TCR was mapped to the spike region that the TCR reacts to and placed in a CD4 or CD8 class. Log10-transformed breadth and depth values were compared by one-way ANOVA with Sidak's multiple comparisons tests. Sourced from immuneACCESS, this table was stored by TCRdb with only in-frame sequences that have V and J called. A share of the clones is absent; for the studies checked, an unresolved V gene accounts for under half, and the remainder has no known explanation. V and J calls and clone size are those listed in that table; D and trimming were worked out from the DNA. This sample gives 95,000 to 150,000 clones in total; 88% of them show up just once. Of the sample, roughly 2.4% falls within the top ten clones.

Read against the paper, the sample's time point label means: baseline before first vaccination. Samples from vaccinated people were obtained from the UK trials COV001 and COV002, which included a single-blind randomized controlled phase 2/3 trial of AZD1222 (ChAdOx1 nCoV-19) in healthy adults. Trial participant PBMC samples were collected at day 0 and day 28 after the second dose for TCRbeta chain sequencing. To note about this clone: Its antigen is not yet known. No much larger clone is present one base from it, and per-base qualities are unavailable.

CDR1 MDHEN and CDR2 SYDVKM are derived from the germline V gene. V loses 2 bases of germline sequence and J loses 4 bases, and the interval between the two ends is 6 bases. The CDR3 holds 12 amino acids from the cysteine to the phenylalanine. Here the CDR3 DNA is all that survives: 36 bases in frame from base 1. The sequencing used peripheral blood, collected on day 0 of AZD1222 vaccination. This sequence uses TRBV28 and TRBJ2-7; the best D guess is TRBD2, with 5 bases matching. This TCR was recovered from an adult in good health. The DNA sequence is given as TGTGCCAGCAGTTTAAGGGAGTACGAGCAGTACTTC. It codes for CASSLREYEQYF.